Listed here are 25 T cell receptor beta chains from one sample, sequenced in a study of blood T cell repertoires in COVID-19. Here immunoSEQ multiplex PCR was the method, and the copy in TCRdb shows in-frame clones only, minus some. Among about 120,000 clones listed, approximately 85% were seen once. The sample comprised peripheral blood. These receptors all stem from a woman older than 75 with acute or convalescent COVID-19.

The CDR3 nucleotides read TGTGCCAGCGGACTCGAATTCACTGAAGCTTTCTTT. Amino acid sequence: CASGLEFTEAFF. The rearrangement uses TRBV11-2 and TRBJ1-1; no clear D. The germline V and J ends were trimmed by 8 bases and 4 bases, with 11 bases remaining between them. Per germline, CDR1 SGHAT and CDR2 FQNNGV. The CDR3 covers 12 residues.

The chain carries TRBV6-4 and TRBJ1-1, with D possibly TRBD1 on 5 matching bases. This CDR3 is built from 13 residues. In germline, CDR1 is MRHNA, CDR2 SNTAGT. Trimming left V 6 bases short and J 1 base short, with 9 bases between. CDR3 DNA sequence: TGTGCCAGCAGACAAGACAGGAACACTGAAGCTTTCTTT. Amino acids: CASRQDRNTEAFF.

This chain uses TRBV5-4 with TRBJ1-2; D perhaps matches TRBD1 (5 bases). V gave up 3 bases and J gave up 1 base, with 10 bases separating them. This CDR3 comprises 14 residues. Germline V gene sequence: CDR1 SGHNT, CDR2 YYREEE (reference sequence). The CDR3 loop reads CASSYVDSNYGYTF. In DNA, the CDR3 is TGTGCCAGCAGCTACGTAGACAGTAACTATGGCTACACCTTC.

The CDR3 protein is CASSLEGETQYF. CDR3 DNA: TGCGCCAGCAGCTTGGAGGGGGAGACCCAGTACTTC. The chain carries TRBV5-1 and TRBJ2-5, with D tentatively TRBD1 (5 bases). With 0 bases removed from V and 5 bases from J, the gap between germline ends came to 5 bases. Germline CDR1 is SGHRS and CDR2 is YFSETQ. This CDR3 contains 12 residues.

CDR3 amino acids: CASSSKGGVLEAFF. The CDR3 DNA sequence: TGTGCCAGCAGCTCGAAGGGCGGGGTCCTTGAAGCTTTCTTT. This rearrangement joins TRBV7-9 to TRBJ1-1; D call uncertain. Germline values: CDR1 SEHNR, CDR2 FQNEAQ (reference sequence). The CDR3 extends over 14 amino acids. Trimming removed 4 bases at V and 7 bases at J, with 16 bases between.

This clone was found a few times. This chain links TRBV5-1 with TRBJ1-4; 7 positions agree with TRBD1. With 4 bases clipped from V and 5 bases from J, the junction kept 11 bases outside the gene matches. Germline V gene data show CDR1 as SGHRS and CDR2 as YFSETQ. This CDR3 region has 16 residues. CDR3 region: CASSPGGDRANEKLFF. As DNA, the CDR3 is TGCGCCAGCAGCCCTGGGGGAGACAGGGCGAATGAAAAACTGTTTTTT.

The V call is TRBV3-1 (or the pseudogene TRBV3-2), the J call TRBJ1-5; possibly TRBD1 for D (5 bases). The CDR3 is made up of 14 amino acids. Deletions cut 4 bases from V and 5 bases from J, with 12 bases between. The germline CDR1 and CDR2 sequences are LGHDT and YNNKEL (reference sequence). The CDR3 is CASSPSGGDQPQHF. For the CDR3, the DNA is TGTGCCAGCAGCCCTAGTGGGGGGGATCAGCCCCAGCATTTT.

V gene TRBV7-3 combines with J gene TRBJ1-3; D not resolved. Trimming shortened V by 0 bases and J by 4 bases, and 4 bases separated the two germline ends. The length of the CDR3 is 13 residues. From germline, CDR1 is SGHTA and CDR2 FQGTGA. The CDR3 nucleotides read TGTGCCAGCAGCTTAACTCTGGGAAACACCATATATTTT. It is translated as CASSLTLGNTIYF.

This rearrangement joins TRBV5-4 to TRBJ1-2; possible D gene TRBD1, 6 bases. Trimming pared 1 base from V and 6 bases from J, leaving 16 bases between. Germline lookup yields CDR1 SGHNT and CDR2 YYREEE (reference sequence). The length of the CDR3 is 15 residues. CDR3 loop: CASSLQGRPVDGYTF. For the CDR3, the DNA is TGTGCCAGCAGCTTGCAGGGGCGGCCTGTCGATGGCTACACCTTC. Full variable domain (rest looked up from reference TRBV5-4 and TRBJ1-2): ETGVTQSPTHLIKTRGQQVTLRCSSQSGHNTVSWYQQALGQGPQFIFQYYREEENGRGNFPPRFSGLQFPNYSSELNVNALELDDSALYLCASSLQGRPVDGYTFGSGTRLTVV.

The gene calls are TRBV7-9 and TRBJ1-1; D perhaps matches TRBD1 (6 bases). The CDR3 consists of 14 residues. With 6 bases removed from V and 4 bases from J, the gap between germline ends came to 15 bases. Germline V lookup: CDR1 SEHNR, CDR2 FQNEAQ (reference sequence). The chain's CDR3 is CASRENRVGTEAFF. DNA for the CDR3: TGTGCCAGCAGAGAGAACAGGGTGGGCACTGAAGCTTTCTTT.

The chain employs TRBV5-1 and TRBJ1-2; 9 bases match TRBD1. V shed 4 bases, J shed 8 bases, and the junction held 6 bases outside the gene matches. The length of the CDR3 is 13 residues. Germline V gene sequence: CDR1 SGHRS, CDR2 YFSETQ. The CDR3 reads CASSQGDRDGYTF. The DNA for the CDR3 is TGCGCCAGCAGCCAGGGGGACAGGGACGGCTACACCTTC.

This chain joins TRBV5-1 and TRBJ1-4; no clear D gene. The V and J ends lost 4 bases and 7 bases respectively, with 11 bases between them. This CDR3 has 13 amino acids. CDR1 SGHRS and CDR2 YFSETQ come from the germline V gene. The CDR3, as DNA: TGCGCCAGCAGCCCAGCGAGTCGTGAAAAACTGTTTTTT. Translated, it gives CASSPASREKLFF.

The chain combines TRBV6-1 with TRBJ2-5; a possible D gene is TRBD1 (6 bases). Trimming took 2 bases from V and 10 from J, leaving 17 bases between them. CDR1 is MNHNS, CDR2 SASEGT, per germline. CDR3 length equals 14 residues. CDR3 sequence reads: CASSEKSFGGRQYF. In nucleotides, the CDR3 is TGTGCCAGCAGTGAAAAGTCCTTTGGGGGCCGCCAGTACTTC.

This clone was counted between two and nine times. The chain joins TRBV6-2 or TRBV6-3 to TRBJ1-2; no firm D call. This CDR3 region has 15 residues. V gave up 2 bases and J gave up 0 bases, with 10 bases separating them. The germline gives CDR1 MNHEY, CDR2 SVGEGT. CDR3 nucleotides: TGTGCCAGCAGTTACGAGGGCAGGTCTAACTATGGCTACACCTTC. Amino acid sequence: CASSYEGRSNYGYTF.

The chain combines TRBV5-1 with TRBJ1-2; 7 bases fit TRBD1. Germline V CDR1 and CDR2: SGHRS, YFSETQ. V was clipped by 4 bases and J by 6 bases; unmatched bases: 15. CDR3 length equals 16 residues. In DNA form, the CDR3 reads TGCGCCAGCAGCCCCGATTTGGGACAGAGCGCGGATGGCTACACCTTC. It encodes CASSPDLGQSADGYTF.

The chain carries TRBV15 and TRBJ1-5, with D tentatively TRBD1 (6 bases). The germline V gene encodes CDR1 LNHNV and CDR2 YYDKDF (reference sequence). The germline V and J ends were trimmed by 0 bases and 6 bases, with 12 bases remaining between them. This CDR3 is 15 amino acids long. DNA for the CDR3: TGTGCCACCAGCAGAGATCAACAGGGTGGTCAGCCCCAGCATTTT. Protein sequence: CATSRDQQGGQPQHF.

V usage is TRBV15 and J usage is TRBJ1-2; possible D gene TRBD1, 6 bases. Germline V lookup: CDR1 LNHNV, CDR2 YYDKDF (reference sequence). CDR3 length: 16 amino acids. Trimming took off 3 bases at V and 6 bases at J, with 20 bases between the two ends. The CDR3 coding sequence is TGTGCCACCAGCAGTCCTGGGGGCAGGGCGGTAAATGGCTACACCTTC. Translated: CATSSPGGRAVNGYTF.

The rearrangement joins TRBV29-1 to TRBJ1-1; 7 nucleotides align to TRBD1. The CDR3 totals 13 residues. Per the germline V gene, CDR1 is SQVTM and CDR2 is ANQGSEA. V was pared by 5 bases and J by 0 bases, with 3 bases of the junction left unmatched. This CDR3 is CSVTTGMNTEAFF. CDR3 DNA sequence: TGCAGCGTTACGACAGGGATGAACACTGAAGCTTTCTTT.

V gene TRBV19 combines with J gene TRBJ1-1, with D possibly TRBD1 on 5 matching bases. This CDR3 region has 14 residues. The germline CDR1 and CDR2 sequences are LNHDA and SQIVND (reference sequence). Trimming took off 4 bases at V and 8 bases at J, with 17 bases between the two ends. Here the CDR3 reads CASSTGRVGGEAFF. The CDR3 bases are TGTGCCAGTAGTACTGGCAGGGTGGGTGGAGAAGCTTTCTTT.

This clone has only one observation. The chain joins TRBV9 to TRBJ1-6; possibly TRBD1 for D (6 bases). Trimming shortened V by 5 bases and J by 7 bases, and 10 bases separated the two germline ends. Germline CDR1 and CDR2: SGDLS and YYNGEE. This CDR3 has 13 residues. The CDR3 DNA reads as TGTGCCAGCAGAGTGGACAGAAATTCACCCCTCCACTTT. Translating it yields CASRVDRNSPLHF.

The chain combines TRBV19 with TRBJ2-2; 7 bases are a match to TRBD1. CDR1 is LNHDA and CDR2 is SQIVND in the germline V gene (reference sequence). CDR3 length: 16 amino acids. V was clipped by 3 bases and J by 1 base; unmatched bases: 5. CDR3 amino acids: CASSISTGLNTGELFF. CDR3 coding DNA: TGTGCCAGTAGTATCTCGACAGGGCTGAACACCGGGGAGCTGTTTTTT.

The CDR3 region is CASSRGGDSAYEQYV. CDR3 coding DNA: TGTGCCAGCAGCCGGGGGGGGGACTCTGCCTACGAGCAGTACGTC. V gene TRBV27 combines with J gene TRBJ2-7; 8 bases map to TRBD2. This CDR3 is 15 amino acids long. V shed 6 bases, J shed 2 bases, and the junction held 9 bases outside the gene matches. Germline values: CDR1 MNHEY, CDR2 SMNVEV (reference sequence).

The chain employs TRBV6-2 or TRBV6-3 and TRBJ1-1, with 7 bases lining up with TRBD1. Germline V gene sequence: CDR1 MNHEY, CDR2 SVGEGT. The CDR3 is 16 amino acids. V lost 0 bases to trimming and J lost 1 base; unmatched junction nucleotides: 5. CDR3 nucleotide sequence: TGTGCCAGCAGTTACTCGACAGGGCTAGGGAACACTGAAGCTTTCTTT. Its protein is CASSYSTGLGNTEAFF.

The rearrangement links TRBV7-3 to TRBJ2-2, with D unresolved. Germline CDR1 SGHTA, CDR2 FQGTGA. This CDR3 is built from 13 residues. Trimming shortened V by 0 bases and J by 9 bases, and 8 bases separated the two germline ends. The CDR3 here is CASSLTGGRELFF. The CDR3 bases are TGTGCCAGCAGCTTAACGGGTGGGCGGGAGCTGTTTTTT.

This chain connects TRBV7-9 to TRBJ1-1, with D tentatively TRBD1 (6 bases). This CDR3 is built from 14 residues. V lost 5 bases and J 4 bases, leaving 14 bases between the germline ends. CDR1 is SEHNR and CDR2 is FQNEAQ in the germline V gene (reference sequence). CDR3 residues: CASSVQGGGTEAFF. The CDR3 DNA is TGTGCCAGCAGCGTACAGGGCGGGGGCACTGAAGCTTTCTTT.